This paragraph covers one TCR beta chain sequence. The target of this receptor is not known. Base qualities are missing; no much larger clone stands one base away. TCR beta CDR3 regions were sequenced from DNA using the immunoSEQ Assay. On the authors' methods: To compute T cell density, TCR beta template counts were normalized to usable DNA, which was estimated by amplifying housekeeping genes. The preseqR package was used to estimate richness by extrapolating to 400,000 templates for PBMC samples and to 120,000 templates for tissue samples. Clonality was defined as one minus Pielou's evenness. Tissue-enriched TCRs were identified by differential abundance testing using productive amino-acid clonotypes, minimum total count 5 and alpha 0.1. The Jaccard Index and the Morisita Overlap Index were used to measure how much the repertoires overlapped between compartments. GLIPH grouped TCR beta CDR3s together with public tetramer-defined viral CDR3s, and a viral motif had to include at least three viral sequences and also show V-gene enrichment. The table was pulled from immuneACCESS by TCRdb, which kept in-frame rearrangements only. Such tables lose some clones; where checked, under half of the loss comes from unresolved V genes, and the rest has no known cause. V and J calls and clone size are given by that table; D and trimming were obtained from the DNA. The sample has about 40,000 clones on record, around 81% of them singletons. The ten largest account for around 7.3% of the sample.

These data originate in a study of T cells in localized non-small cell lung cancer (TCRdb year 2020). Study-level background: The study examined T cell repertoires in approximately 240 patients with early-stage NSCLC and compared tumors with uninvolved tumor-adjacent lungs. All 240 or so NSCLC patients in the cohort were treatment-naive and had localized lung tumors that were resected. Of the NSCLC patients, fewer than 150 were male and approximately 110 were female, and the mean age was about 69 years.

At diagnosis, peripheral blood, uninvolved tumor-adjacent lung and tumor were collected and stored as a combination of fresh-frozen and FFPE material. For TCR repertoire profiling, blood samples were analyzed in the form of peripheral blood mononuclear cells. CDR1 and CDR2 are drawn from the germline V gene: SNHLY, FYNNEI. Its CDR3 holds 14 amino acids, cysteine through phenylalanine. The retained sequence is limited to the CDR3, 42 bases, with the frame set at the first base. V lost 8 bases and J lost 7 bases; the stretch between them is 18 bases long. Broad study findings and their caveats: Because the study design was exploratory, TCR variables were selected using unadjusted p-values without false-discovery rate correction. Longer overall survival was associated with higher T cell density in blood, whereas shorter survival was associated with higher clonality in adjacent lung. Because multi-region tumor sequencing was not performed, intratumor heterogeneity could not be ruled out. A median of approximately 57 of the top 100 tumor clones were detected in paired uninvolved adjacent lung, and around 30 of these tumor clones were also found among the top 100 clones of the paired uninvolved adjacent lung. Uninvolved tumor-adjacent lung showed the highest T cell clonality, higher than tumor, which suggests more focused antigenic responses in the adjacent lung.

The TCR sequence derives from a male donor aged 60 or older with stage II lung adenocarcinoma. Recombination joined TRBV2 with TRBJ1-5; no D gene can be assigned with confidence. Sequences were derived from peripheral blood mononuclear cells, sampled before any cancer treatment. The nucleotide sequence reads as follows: TGTGCCAGCGATGGGTCGCTGGGTGACCAGCCCCAGCATTTT. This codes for CASDGSLGDQPQHF.